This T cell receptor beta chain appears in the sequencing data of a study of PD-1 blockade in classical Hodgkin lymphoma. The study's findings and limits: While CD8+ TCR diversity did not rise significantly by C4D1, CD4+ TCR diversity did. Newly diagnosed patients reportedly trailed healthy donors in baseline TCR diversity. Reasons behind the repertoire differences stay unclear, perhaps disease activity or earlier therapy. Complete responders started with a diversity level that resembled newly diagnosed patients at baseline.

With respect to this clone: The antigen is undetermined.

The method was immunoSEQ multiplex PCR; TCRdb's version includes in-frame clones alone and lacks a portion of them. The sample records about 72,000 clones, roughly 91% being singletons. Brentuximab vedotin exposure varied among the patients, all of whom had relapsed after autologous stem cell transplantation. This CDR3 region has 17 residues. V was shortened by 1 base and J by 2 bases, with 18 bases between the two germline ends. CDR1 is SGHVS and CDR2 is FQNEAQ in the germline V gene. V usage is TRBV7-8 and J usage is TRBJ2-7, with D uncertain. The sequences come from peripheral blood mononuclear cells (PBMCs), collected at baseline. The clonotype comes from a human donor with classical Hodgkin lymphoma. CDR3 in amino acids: CASSLVSAGPAAYEQYF. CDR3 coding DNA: TGTGCCAGCAGCTTAGTGAGTGCAGGCCCTGCCGCCTACGAGCAGTACTTC.